This is a list of T cell receptor beta chains from one sample in a study of shared clonotypes between healthy human individuals. The assay was immunoSEQ multiplex PCR, and TCRdb's table has in-frame clones only and misses some. The data contain under 1 million clones, 96% of them singletons. Sequences were obtained from naive CD8+ T cells sorted from blood. These receptor sequences come from a man under 40 in good health. CDR3s include the opening cysteine and the closing phenylalanine or tryptophan. The D gene is left open where the match is weak.

d_call,j_call,v_call,cdr3_nt,cdr3_aa
.,TRBJ2-1,TRBV9,TGTGCCAGCAGCGTAGGGACCGATGAGCAGTTCTTC,CASSVGTDEQFF
.,TRBJ1-4,TRBV7-8,TGTGCCAGCAGCATTAGTAGGGGACTGGAAAAACTGTTTTTT,CASSISRGLEKLFF
TRBD1,TRBJ2-3,TRBV7-9,TGTGCCAGCAGCTCTGGGACAGAAATAAACACAGATACGCAGTATTTT,CASSSGTEINTDTQYF
TRBD1,TRBJ1-2,TRBV6-5,TGTGCCAGCAGCAGGACAGGGGTGCTCTATGGCTACACCTTC,CASSRTGVLYGYTF
.,TRBJ2-7,TRBV27,TGTGCCAGCAGCCTTTACGAGCAGTACTTC,CASSLYEQYF
.,TRBJ1-5,TRBV4-1,TGCGCCAGCAGCCAAGAGAAGGGTGGACAGCCCCAGCATTTT,CASSQEKGGQPQHF
TRBD1,TRBJ2-7,TRBV4-1,TGCGCCAGCAGCCAAGCATTGACAGGGGCCTACGAGCAGTACTTC,CASSQALTGAYEQYF
.,TRBJ2-7,TRBV5-4,TGTGCCAGCAGCGCTTATGGGGGGAGCCCCTCCTACGAGCAGTACTTC,CASSAYGGSPSYEQYF
TRBD2,TRBJ2-1,TRBV5-6,TGTGCCAGCAGCTTTGGGACTAGTTTGCATGAGCAGTTCTTC,CASSFGTSLHEQFF
.,TRBJ2-7,TRBV6-5,TGTGCCAGCAGGTGGGGACGGAGGGGGGAGGACGAGCAGTACTTC,CASRWGRRGEDEQYF
.,TRBJ2-7,TRBV4-1,TGCGCCAGCAGCCAAGAGAGAATTGGCCACGAGCAGTACTTC,CASSQERIGHEQYF